Listed below are T cell receptor beta chains from one sample, sequenced in a study of T-cell reconstitution after alpha-beta-depleted transplantation in children. TCRdb ran MiXCR on the PCR reads and lists one entry per CDR3 protein. The sample has approximately 640,000 distinct CDR3 sequences, approximately 17% seen once. The sequencing here drew on PBMCs from the stem cell graft donor, taken from the stem cell graft. These receptors all come from a human donor who donated a stem cell graft to a child with acute myeloid leukemia. The conserved cysteine and the conserved F or W are not part of the CDR3 here.

V gene: TRBV5-1; CDR3 protein: ASSLEADNEQF
V gene: TRBV7-7; CDR3 protein: ASSSLGAYEQY
V gene: TRBV5-1; CDR3 protein: ASSEMENEQF
V gene: TRBV20-1; CDR3 protein: SASVGAGNQPQH
V gene: TRBV7-9; CDR3 protein: ASSPQIWNTEAF
V gene: TRBV6-1; CDR3 protein: ASAPGDSRYNEQF
V gene: TRBV20-1; CDR3 protein: SAGGQGDDYHSYEQY
V gene: TRBV7-9; CDR3 protein: ASSDEADEQY
V gene: TRBV27; CDR3 protein: ASSPLGLAGHTDTQY
V gene: TRBV6-5; CDR3 protein: ASSYSAGDTLNTEAF
V gene: TRBV7-9; CDR3 protein: ASSLEFGVAYEQY
V gene: TRBV12-3/TRBV12-4; CDR3 protein: ASSIDSTEAF
V gene: TRBV6-2/TRBV6-3; CDR3 protein: ASSYGRGFSYEQY
V gene: TRBV24-1; CDR3 protein: ATSRPGSDGYT
V gene: TRBV20-1; CDR3 protein: SAKGDLNYGYT
V gene: TRBV7-9; CDR3 protein: ASFLGGDETQY
V gene: TRBV7-2; CDR3 protein: ASSLGYGSPLH
V gene: TRBV4-3; CDR3 protein: ASSQVNPGRSYGYT
V gene: TRBV7-2; CDR3 protein: ASSLAVNRPQH
V gene: TRBV7-2; CDR3 protein: ASRLAISETQY
V gene: TRBV20-1; CDR3 protein: SAPPSKWNEQF
V gene: TRBV5-1; CDR3 protein: ASSLTGESYNEQF
V gene: TRBV2; CDR3 protein: ASGSYGETQY
V gene: TRBV25-1; CDR3 protein: ASSEVRNTQY
V gene: TRBV25-1; CDR3 protein: ASSPDEQY
V gene: TRBV4-2; CDR3 protein: ASSQLGDRRIEDSPLH
V gene: TRBV20-1; CDR3 protein: SARDERGGHTDTQY
V gene: TRBV29-1; CDR3 protein: SVEEGATEAF
V gene: TRBV7-2; CDR3 protein: ASTSTFEQY
V gene: TRBV7-2; CDR3 protein: ASSLMKFSAKNIQY
V gene: TRBV7-9; CDR3 protein: ASSLWRSAADTQY
V gene: TRBV13; CDR3 protein: ASSLGVNRANTEAF
V gene: TRBV12-3/TRBV12-4; CDR3 protein: ASSPLAGTYNEQF
V gene: TRBV20-1; CDR3 protein: SATAQGHQPQH
V gene: TRBV20-1; CDR3 protein: SARDPSPGQLTDTQY
V gene: TRBV6-5; CDR3 protein: ASSYSLLRQLGFGNTIY
V gene: TRBV5-1; CDR3 protein: ASSLEGPPGTEAF
V gene: TRBV20-1; CDR3 protein: SARVLQGSHYGYT
V gene: TRBV5-1; CDR3 protein: ASSSTGNTGELF
V gene: TRBV20-1; CDR3 protein: SALPVPGQGTGTEAF
V gene: TRBV30; CDR3 protein: AWSVPGGGTYEQY